A single sample gave rise to the 3 T cell receptor beta chains below, sequenced in a study of cytomegalovirus exposure and HLA in healthy donors. The PCR employed 60 Vbeta primers together with 13 Jbeta primers. TCRdb keeps only in-frame clones here, not all; method: immunoSEQ multiplex PCR. The table includes 150,000 to 200,000 clones, under 90% detected once. Sequenced sample: PBMCs. Receptor source: a boy aged 2 to 10 in good health and CMV-seronegative.

This chain uses TRBV27 with TRBJ2-2; 8 nucleotides agree with TRBD2. Germline CDR1 is MNHEY and CDR2 is SMNVEV (reference sequence). V lost 6 bases, J lost 12 bases, and 9 bases stayed unmatched. This CDR3 has 13 amino acids. Here the CDR3 reads CASSPPGTRKLFF. The CDR3 nucleotides are TGTGCCAGCAGCCCTCCCGGGACTAGAAAGCTGTTTTTT.

The J gene is TRBJ1-6, the V gene TRBV6-5; D is possibly TRBD1 (6 bases). Germline CDR1 MNHEY, CDR2 SVGAGI. Trimming took 0 bases from V and 4 from J, leaving 10 bases between them. The CDR3 is made up of 16 amino acids. For the CDR3, the DNA is TGTGCCAGCAGTTACTCGATTACAGGGTATAATTCACCCCTCCACTTT. This encodes CASSYSITGYNSPLHF.

CDR3 sequence reads: CASSDPRLSRDRGRVYEQYF. The CDR3 region has the DNA TGTGCCAGCAGTGACCCCAGACTCAGCCGGGACAGGGGGCGCGTCTACGAGCAGTACTTC. This sequence joins TRBV6-4 and TRBJ2-7; 12 bases fit TRBD1. The CDR3 is made up of 20 amino acids. The germline V gene encodes CDR1 MRHNA and CDR2 SNTAGT. The J segment lost 3 bases and the V segment lost 2 bases, leaving 17 bases of the junction unmatched.